This TCR beta chain derives from a study of T cell responses to AZD1222 COVID-19 vaccine. Only in-frame clones appear in the TCRdb table, and some are missing; sequencing was by immunoSEQ multiplex PCR. The data contain 100,000 or so clones, 88% of them seen just once; the ten biggest clones take up less than 9.5%. There are 13 residues in the CDR3. CDR1 is LNHDA, CDR2 SQIVND, per germline (reference sequence). V gave up 7 bases and J gave up 2 bases; unmatched junction bases: 5. The clonotype was recovered from an adult in good health. This chain uses TRBV19 with TRBJ2-7; TRBD1 matches 7 bases. The sequences come from peripheral blood, collected on day 0 of AZD1222 vaccination. CDR3 coding DNA: TGTGCCAGTAACAGGGGCCCGACCTACGAGCAGTACTTC. This codes for CASNRGPTYEQYF. Full variable domain (missing parts from reference TRBV19 and TRBJ2-7): DGGITQSPKYLFRKEGQNVTLSCEQNLNHDAMYWYRQDPGQGLRLIYYSQIVNDFQKGDIAEGYSVSREKKESFPLTVTSAQKNPTAFYLCASNRGPTYEQYFGPGTRLTVT.